The clone carrying this T cell receptor beta chain was detected only a few times. Its antigen remains unidentified. An end of the junction does not agree with germline; a read error may underlie this. The donors, all healthy, were Caucasians living in Russia, aged about 6 to 90. Through a sample-barcoded 5' primer and a J-beta primer mix, a second PCR was run for roughly 6 to 12 cycles. From the 5' RACE reads, TCRdb called clonotypes with MiXCR, one entry per CDR3 protein. The sample has some 1.6 million distinct CDR3 sequences, about 35% seen once. The sample is drawn from a study of blood T cells in healthy people across ages. Whole-study findings and limits: Unsorted PBMCs blocked a conclusive comparison of naive and antigen-experienced cells. Age showed a roughly linear inverse relationship with TCR beta diversity per million T cells.

This CDR3 is built from 14 residues. Germline CDR1 reads MGHRA; CDR2 reads YSYEKL. The sequence came from a woman younger than 45 in good health. The chain joins TRBV4-1 to TRBJ2-5, with D tentatively TRBD1 (6 bases). The specimen was blood. In nucleotides, the CDR3 is TGCGTCAGCAGCCAGTCGAGGGGGTTAGAGACCCAGTACTTC. As protein: CVSSQSRGLETQYF.